This T cell receptor (beta chain) was identified in a study of T cell responses to AZD1222 COVID-19 vaccine. Notes on the study in general: Following two doses of AZD1222, Spike-specific TCR breadth and depth rose. Only a handful of individuals given AZD1222 were seropositive at baseline. Spike-spanning, vaccine-associated CD4 TCRs were dominant at 160-218 and 743-854.

There are 12 residues in the CDR3. The V gene lost 5 bases and the J gene lost 1 base, with 5 bases spanning the gap. Germline CDR1 MNHEY, CDR2 SVGEGT. As concerns this clone: What it recognizes is unknown.

Method: immunoSEQ multiplex PCR; TCRdb's copy keeps in-frame clones and lacks some. The table shows some 140,000 clones, with roughly 90% occurring only once. The sample was peripheral blood, taken on day 0 of AZD1222 vaccination. The TCR was taken from an adult in good health. The rearrangement joins TRBV6-2 or TRBV6-3 to TRBJ1-1, with unresolved D. CDR3 bases: TGTGCCAGCAGTCGCAGGAACACTGAAGCTTTCTTT. Encoded protein: CASSRRNTEAFF.